This record looks at one T cell receptor (beta chain) sequence and its context. The antigen it recognizes is unknown. The data derive from a study of T cells expressing NK-cell markers (dated by TCRdb to 2018 to 2020). In terms of the full investigation: In sorted CD3+CD56+NKG2C+, CD3+CD56+NKG2C- and CD3+CD56-NKG2C+ T-cell subsets from 7 to 9 donors, TCR beta-chain repertoires were profiled. Of the eight sequenced donors, seven were found to be HCMV-seropositive and one was found to be HCMV-seronegative. The study sequenced eight donors, all healthy volunteers chosen at random: three men and five women. Illumina HiSeq 2000/2500, MiSeq or NextSeq was used to sequence libraries as 2 x 150 bp reads.

The sequencer was an Illumina HiSeq 2000. 5'RACE template switching, by which a universal primer site and unique molecular identifiers were added, was used to make TCR beta cDNA libraries. cDNA synthesis was primed from the TCR beta constant segment and was followed by two successive PCR amplification steps. In the original analysis: MIGEC handled demultiplexing of the reads and grouping by UMI, while MiTCR was used to assemble and quantify clonotypes. To exclude erroneous sequences, only TCR cDNA sequences supported by at least two reads were retained. The tcR package was used for downstream repertoire analysis, and clonotypes were matched between fractions using CDR3 nucleotide sequence together with V segment. VDJmatch was used to annotate antigen specificity against VDJdb, with one amino acid substitution in CDR3 permitted. The reads went through TCRdb reprocessing, and each CDR3 protein sequence gets one entry with no DNA. V and J calls and clone size were set by TCRdb, not the authors. The table of this sample itemizes 550,000 to 600,000 distinct CDR3 sequences. Around 4% of the sample belongs to the ten largest clones.

General findings and caveats noted by the study authors: It remained unclear whether the expanded NKG2C-expressing T cell clones were specific for HCMV antigens. For six donors, the dominant CD3+CD56+NKG2C+ clonotypes were among the top 10 CD8+ clonotypes and accounted for roughly 1.0-7.5% of CD8+ T cells. Those dominant clonotypes were again the most abundant among CD3+CD56-NKG2C+ cells in a handful of donors, at 28.3-60.1%.

From the germline V gene, CDR1 is MNHNS and CDR2 is SASEGT. The CDR3 holds 17 amino acids from the cysteine to the phenylalanine. DNA is not recorded here. HCMV-specific IgG was detected in serum with a commercial ELISA kit to determine HCMV serostatus. Ficoll density gradient centrifugation was used to isolate peripheral blood mononuclear cells from blood. Source material: blood T cells: a sorted CD56 or NKG2C T cell subset, CD4+ or CD8+ T cells, or bulk PBMC T cells (not recorded which). This receptor was obtained from a man aged 18 to 29 in good health. Donor details come from another sample of the same person, matched by shared clones. Recombination joined TRBV6-1 with TRBJ1-2; TCRdb proposes TRBD1, but this gene call is untestable without DNA. The CDR3 sequence is CASSGMGQVGPNYGYTF.